The 4 T cell receptor beta chains reported below all come from one sample, sequenced in a study of T-cell reconstitution after alpha-beta-depleted transplantation in children (dated by TCRdb to about 2016). The method was PCR. This sample was sequenced with an Illumina HiSeq 2500. To normalize quantification of the TCRbeta repertoire, the TCR libraries were built with molecular barcoding that relied on unique molecular identifiers. Clones were called with MiXCR by TCRdb after fastp trimmed the public reads at Q25, and only in-frame beta chains were retained. When rows share a CDR3 protein, they turn into one entry using the most common DNA and genes. This sample holds roughly 300,000 distinct CDR3 sequences; more than 9% were observed only once. The ten largest make up about 9.5% of the sample. The sequences come from PBMCs from the stem cell graft donor, collected from the stem cell graft. The receptors were sampled from a human donor who donated a stem cell graft to a child with SCID.

The gene calls are TRBV6-1 and TRBJ2-2; D is unresolved. V lost 6 bases and J 4 bases, leaving 12 bases between the germline ends. Germline V gene sequence: CDR1 MNHNS, CDR2 SASEGT. This CDR3 region has 14 residues. CDR3 protein: CASRPRPVTGELFF. The CDR3 nucleotides are TGTGCCAGCAGACCCAGACCCGTCACCGGGGAGCTGTTTTTT.

The chain joins TRBV3-1 to TRBJ2-5, with D perhaps matching TRBD1 (6 bases). The V and J ends lost 2 bases and 4 bases respectively, with 14 bases between them. Looked up from germline, CDR1 is LGHDT and CDR2 is YNNKEL (reference sequence). This CDR3 has 15 residues. The CDR3 reads CASSQNRGYGETQYF. In nucleotides, the CDR3 is TGTGCCAGCAGCCAAAATAGGGGGTACGGAGAGACCCAGTACTTC.

CDR3 in DNA: TGCAGGCCCCAGGGGCCAGGGAACACTGAAGCTTTCTTT. Translated: CRPQGPGNTEAFF. The chain has TRBV20-1 and TRBJ1-1, with D maybe TRBD1 (6 bases). CDR3 length equals 13 residues. CDR1 is DFQATT and CDR2 is SNEGSKA in the germline V gene (reference sequence).

This clonotype has only a few counts. V and J are TRBV20-1 and TRBJ2-4; the match to TRBD2 covers 8 bases. The CDR3 extends over 12 amino acids. Trimming at V came to 6 bases and at J to 15 bases, leaving 13 bases not matched to a gene. The germline V gene has CDR1 DFQATT and CDR2 SNEGSKA (reference sequence). Written as DNA, the CDR3 is TGCAGTGCCGCCCTCTCGCGGGGGGCCTTGTACTTC. Its protein is CSAALSRGALYF.